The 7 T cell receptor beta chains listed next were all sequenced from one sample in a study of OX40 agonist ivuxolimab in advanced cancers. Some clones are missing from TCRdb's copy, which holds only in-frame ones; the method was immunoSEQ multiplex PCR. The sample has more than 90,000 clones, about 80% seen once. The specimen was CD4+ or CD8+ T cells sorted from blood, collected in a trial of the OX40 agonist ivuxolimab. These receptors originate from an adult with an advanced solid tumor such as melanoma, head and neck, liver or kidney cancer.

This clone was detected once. CDR3 coding DNA: TGTGCCAGCAGCTTAGGAGGCGCGGTTCCGACCTACGAGCAGTACTTC. Protein product: CASSLGGAVPTYEQYF. The chain carries TRBV7-2 and TRBJ2-7; unclear D gene. The germline V gene encodes CDR1 SGHTA and CDR2 FQGNSA. The CDR3 is 16 residues long. Trimming stripped 1 base from V and 2 bases from J, with 15 bases between.

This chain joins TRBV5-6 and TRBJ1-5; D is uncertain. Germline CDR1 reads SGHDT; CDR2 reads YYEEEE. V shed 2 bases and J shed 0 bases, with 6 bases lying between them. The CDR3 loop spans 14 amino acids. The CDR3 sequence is CASSLRFSNQPQHF. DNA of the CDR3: TGTGCCAGCAGCTTAAGGTTTAGCAATCAGCCCCAGCATTTT.

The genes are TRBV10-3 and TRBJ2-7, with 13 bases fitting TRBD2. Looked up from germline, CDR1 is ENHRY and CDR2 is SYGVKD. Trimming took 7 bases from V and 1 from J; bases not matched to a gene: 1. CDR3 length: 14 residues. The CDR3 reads CAIKLAGGSYEQYF. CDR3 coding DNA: TGTGCCATCAAACTAGCGGGAGGGTCCTACGAGCAGTACTTC.

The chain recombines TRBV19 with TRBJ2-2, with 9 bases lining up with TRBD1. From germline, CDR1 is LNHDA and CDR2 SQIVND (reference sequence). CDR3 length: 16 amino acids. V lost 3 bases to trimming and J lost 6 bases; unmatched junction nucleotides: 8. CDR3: CASSIIGTGSPGELFF. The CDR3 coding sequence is TGTGCCAGTAGTATTATCGGGACAGGGAGCCCCGGGGAGCTGTTTTTT.

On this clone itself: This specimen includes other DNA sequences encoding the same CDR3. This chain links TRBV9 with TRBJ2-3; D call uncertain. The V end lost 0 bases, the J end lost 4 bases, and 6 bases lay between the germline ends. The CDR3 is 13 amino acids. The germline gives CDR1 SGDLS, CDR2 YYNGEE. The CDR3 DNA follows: TGTGCCAGCAGCGTAGCTCGGGCAGATACGCAGTATTTT. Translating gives CASSVARADTQYF. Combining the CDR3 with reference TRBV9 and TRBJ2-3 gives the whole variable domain DSGVTQTPKHLITATGQRVTLRCSPRSGDLSVYWYQQSLDQGLQFLIQYYNGEERAKGNILERFSAQQFPDLHSELNLSSLELGDSALYFCASSVARADTQYFGPGTRLTVL.

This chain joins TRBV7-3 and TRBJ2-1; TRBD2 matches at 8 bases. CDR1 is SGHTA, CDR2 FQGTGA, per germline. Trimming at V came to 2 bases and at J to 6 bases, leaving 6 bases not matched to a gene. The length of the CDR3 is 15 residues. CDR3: CASSLVAGLLNEQFF. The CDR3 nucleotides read TGTGCCAGCAGCTTAGTAGCGGGGCTCCTCAATGAGCAGTTCTTC.

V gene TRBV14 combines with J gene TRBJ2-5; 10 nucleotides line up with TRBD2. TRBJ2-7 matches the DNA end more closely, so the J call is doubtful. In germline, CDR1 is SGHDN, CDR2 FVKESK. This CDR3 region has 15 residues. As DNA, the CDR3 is TGTGCCAGCAAGCCCAGAGCGGGAGGGACCTACGAGCAGTACTTC. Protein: CASKPRAGGTYEQYF.